Listed below are T cell receptor beta chains from one sample, sequenced in a study of control samples from healthy donors and cancer patients. Using immunoSEQ multiplex PCR, the repertoire was profiled, and TCRdb retains in-frame clones only, with some absent. The data hold 130,000 or so clones, with just under 95% observed a single time. Sequenced input: PBMCs. The receptors come from a man aged 55 to 69 with colorectal cancer. The CDR3 runs from the conserved cysteine through the conserved F or W. Each record gives: V gene, clone size, D gene, J gene, CDR3 DNA, CDR3 protein. D genes are given only for firm matches. Some rows have no size entry. The others give once, few or many, or a class for an expanded clone.

V: TRBV7-2
size: .
D: .
J: TRBJ1-6
DNA: TGTGCCAGCAGCTTAGCTCACGGAAGCTTCTATAATTCACCCCTCCACTTT
CDR3: CASSLAHGSFYNSPLHF

V: TRBV28
size: .
D: .
J: TRBJ2-4
DNA: TGTGCCAGCAGTTCTCATCTGACAGCCAAAAACATTCAGTACTTC
CDR3: CASSSHLTAKNIQYF

V: TRBV10-3
size: .
D: TRBD2
J: TRBJ2-3
DNA: TGTGCCATCAGTGAGACTAGCGGGGGACTTAGCACAGATACGCAGTATTTT
CDR3: CAISETSGGLSTDTQYF

V: TRBV5-1
size: .
D: TRBD2
J: TRBJ2-5
DNA: TGCGCCAGCAGCTTGGAGCCTAGCGGGCAGACCCAGTACTTC
CDR3: CASSLEPSGQTQYF

V: TRBV7-2
size: .
D: .
J: TRBJ2-2
DNA: TGTGCCAGCAGCCCCGACAGGATCACCGGGGAGCTGTTTTTT
CDR3: CASSPDRITGELFF

V: TRBV7-6
size: .
D: TRBD1
J: TRBJ2-1
DNA: TGTGCCAGCAGCTACAGACCGGGACAGGGGTACAATGAGCAGTTCTTC
CDR3: CASSYRPGQGYNEQFF

V: TRBV21-1
size: .
D: .
J: TRBJ2-2
DNA: TGTGCCAGCAGCACACGGGCAGTGCCCGGGGAGCTGTTTTTT
CDR3: CASSTRAVPGELFF

V: TRBV21-1
size: .
D: .
J: TRBJ2-7
DNA: .
CDR3: CASSSVGTGTYEQYF

V: TRBV5-6
size: once
D: .
J: TRBJ2-1
DNA: TGTGCCAGCAGCCCGACAGTCTCCAATGAGCAGTTCTTC
CDR3: CASSPTVSNEQFF

V: TRBV6-5
size: .
D: .
J: TRBJ2-2
DNA: TGTGCCAGCAGGGCGAACACCGGGGAGCTGTTTTTT
CDR3: CASRANTGELFF

V: TRBV24-1
size: .
D: .
J: TRBJ1-2
DNA: TGTGCCACCAGTGATGCGGACACGAACTATGGCTACACCTTC
CDR3: CATSDADTNYGYTF

V: TRBV12-3/TRBV12-4
size: .
D: .
J: TRBJ2-3
DNA: TGTGCCAGCAGGCGACAGTCCAGGGGAGCGCAGTATTTT
CDR3: CASRRQSRGAQYF

V: TRBV11-2
size: .
D: TRBD1
J: TRBJ1-2
DNA: TGTGCCAGCAGCCCGGGACAGGGGAACTATGGCTACACCTTC
CDR3: CASSPGQGNYGYTF

V: TRBV9
size: .
D: TRBD2
J: TRBJ2-3
DNA: TGTGCCAGCAGCCCGGGACTAGCGGGGGGCAGGGATACGCAGTATTTT
CDR3: CASSPGLAGGRDTQYF

V: TRBV7-2
size: .
D: TRBD2
J: TRBJ2-5
DNA: TGTGCCAGCAGCACGGGACTAGCGGGTGACGGGACCCAGTACTTC
CDR3: CASSTGLAGDGTQYF

V: TRBV4-1
size: once
D: TRBD1
J: TRBJ2-5
DNA: TGCGCCAGCAGCCAACAAGACAGGGACCAAGAGACCCAGTACTTC
CDR3: CASSQQDRDQETQYF

V: TRBV10-2
size: .
D: .
J: TRBJ1-5
DNA: TGCGCCAGCAGCCTCTTTGGGGGGTACGGTCAGCCCCAGCATTTT
CDR3: CASSLFGGYGQPQHF

V: TRBV2
size: once
D: .
J: TRBJ2-5
DNA: TGTGCCAGCATGATCTGGCAGACCCAGTACTTC
CDR3: CASMIWQTQYF

V: TRBV3-1/TRBV3-2
size: once
D: .
J: TRBJ2-5
DNA: TGTGCCAGCGGGGCCCCGTATGAGTGGGAGACCCAGTACTTC
CDR3: CASGAPYEWETQYF

V: TRBV10-3
size: .
D: .
J: TRBJ1-3
DNA: TGTGCCATCAGATCATCAGGAGAGTCAAACTCTGGAAACACCATATATTTT
CDR3: CAIRSSGESNSGNTIYF

V: TRBV2
size: .
D: .
J: TRBJ2-7
DNA: TGTGCCAGCAGACAGGCTTTTAACGAGCAGTACTTC
CDR3: CASRQAFNEQYF

V: TRBV4-2
size: .
D: .
J: TRBJ2-1
DNA: TGTGCCAGCAGCCAAGATCAGGAGGGTCCCTACAATGAGCAGTTCTTC
CDR3: CASSQDQEGPYNEQFF

V: TRBV7-2
size: .
D: .
J: TRBJ2-5
DNA: TGTGCCAGCAGCTTAGCGGGTCGGACACAGACGGAGACCCAGTACTTC
CDR3: CASSLAGRTQTETQYF

V: TRBV28
size: .
D: .
J: TRBJ1-3
DNA: TGTGCCAGCAGTTCCGGACAGCTCACTCTGACTGGAAACACCATATATTTT
CDR3: CASSSGQLTLTGNTIYF

V: TRBV5-5
size: .
D: TRBD1
J: TRBJ2-7
DNA: TGTGCCAGCAGTCCACCTCGATTAGCCGGGACAGGGAATATATTGTTCGAGCAGTACTTC
CDR3: CASSPPRLAGTGNILFEQYF

V: TRBV6-5
size: .
D: .
J: TRBJ2-2
DNA: TGTGCCAGCAGAATGGGCGGTATTAGGACCGGGGAGCTGTTTTTT
CDR3: CASRMGGIRTGELFF

V: TRBV6-6
size: .
D: TRBD2
J: TRBJ2-2
DNA: TGTGCCAGCAGCTCTCGTCGGGGGGACACCGGGGAGCTGTTTTTT
CDR3: CASSSRRGDTGELFF

V: TRBV6-5
size: .
D: .
J: TRBJ2-3
DNA: TGTGCCAGCAGGGGCAGGACGGCAGATACGCAGTATTTT
CDR3: CASRGRTADTQYF

V: TRBV19
size: .
D: .
J: TRBJ1-2
DNA: TGTGCCAGTAGGGAGAACGATGACTATGGCTACACCTTC
CDR3: CASRENDDYGYTF

V: TRBV7-2
size: once
D: TRBD1
J: TRBJ1-2
DNA: TGTGCCAGCAGCTTAGTTACAGGGGCGGGTGGCTACACCTTC
CDR3: CASSLVTGAGGYTF

V: TRBV4-3
size: .
D: TRBD1
J: TRBJ1-1
DNA: TGCGCCAGCAGCCCCAACTCAGGGGGCACTGAAGCTTTCTTT
CDR3: CASSPNSGGTEAFF

V: TRBV7-8
size: .
D: TRBD1
J: TRBJ2-7
DNA: TGTGCCAGCAGCGGGGGACAGGGAGAGAACGAGCAGTACTTC
CDR3: CASSGGQGENEQYF

V: TRBV4-1
size: .
D: .
J: TRBJ2-1
DNA: TGCGCCAGCAGCCAGGGTCCCTACAATGAGCAGTTCTTC
CDR3: CASSQGPYNEQFF

V: TRBV28
size: .
D: .
J: TRBJ2-1
DNA: TGTGCCGCTGAGGGAATCGAGTATGAGCAGTTCTTC
CDR3: CAAEGIEYEQFF

V: TRBV7-9
size: .
D: TRBD1
J: TRBJ1-1
DNA: TGTGCCAGCAGGGACAGGGCTACTGAAGCTTTCTTT
CDR3: CASRDRATEAFF

V: TRBV19
size: .
D: .
J: TRBJ1-1
DNA: TGTGCCAGTACCTCCACAGGAGGGGCCAACACTGAAGCTTTCTTT
CDR3: CASTSTGGANTEAFF

V: TRBV5-6
size: .
D: TRBD1
J: TRBJ1-4
DNA: TGTGCCAGCAGCACCGGACAGGGGGCTAATGAAAAACTGTTTTTT
CDR3: CASSTGQGANEKLFF

V: TRBV12-3/TRBV12-4
size: .
D: .
J: TRBJ1-2
DNA: TGTGCCAGCAGCCTAAGTAATAACTATGGCTACACCTTC
CDR3: CASSLSNNYGYTF

V: TRBV5-1
size: .
D: TRBD1
J: TRBJ2-1
DNA: TGCGCCAGCAGCTTGGGGGGACAGACCTACAATGAGCAGTTCTTC
CDR3: CASSLGGQTYNEQFF

V: TRBV5-5
size: .
D: TRBD1
J: TRBJ2-7
DNA: TGTGCCAGCAGCTTAGGGACCGGGACAGGTGGAATCGAGCAGTACTTC
CDR3: CASSLGTGTGGIEQYF

V: TRBV27
size: .
D: .
J: TRBJ1-1
DNA: TGTGCCAGCAGTTTATGGACGGCAGGTGAAGCTTTCTTT
CDR3: CASSLWTAGEAFF

V: TRBV10-2
size: few
D: TRBD1
J: TRBJ2-1
DNA: TGCGCCAGCAGTGGGACAGGATCGGTCAATGAGCAGTTCTTC
CDR3: CASSGTGSVNEQFF

V: TRBV12-3/TRBV12-4
size: .
D: .
J: TRBJ1-1
DNA: TGTGCCAGCAGTTTAGGGGGCCGCACTGAAGCTTTCTTT
CDR3: CASSLGGRTEAFF

V: TRBV4-1
size: .
D: .
J: TRBJ1-2
DNA: TGCGCCAGCAGCCCCTACAGGGAGGCGGACTATGGCTACACCTTC
CDR3: CASSPYREADYGYTF

V: TRBV5-1
size: .
D: TRBD1
J: TRBJ1-5
DNA: TGCGCCAGCAGCTTGGGAACAGGGGACAATCAGCCCCAGCATTTT
CDR3: CASSLGTGDNQPQHF